This T cell receptor (beta chain) originates from a study of T cell responses to AZD1222 COVID-19 vaccine. Study overall: Samples with a second dose at about 4 or about 12 weeks were pooled together.

Produced via immunoSEQ multiplex PCR; TCRdb's table is partial and in-frame only. The sample includes roughly 150,000 clones, roughly 92% seen only once; the top ten take about 1.5%. Trimming removed 8 bases from V and 3 bases from J; junction bases left unmatched: 4. CDR1 is SNHLY, CDR2 FYNNEI, per germline. This CDR3 contains 13 residues. On this clone itself: Its target is not known.

General observations from the study: Baseline seropositives among AZD1222 recipients totaled only five to seven. As reported, nearly half of all spike-specific TCRs target variant regions that are unmutated.

Sequencing used peripheral blood, obtained on day 0 of AZD1222 vaccination. The chain joins TRBV2 to TRBJ1-5; 7 bases map to TRBD1. This TCR came from an adult in good health. The CDR3 nucleotides are TGTGCCAGCCTAGGACAGGACAATCAGCCCCAGCATTTT. Encoded protein: CASLGQDNQPQHF.